This T cell receptor beta chain was retrieved from a study of blood T cell repertoires in COVID-19. Study-level information: Acute-phase and convalescent COVID-19 samples originated in the United States, Italy and Spain. T cells, B-cell-depleted T cells, or PBMCs supplied cDNA or gDNA.

Trimming took 1 base from V and 2 from J, leaving 12 bases between them. This CDR3 has 15 residues. Germline V CDR1 and CDR2: SGHRS, YFSETQ. As processed by the authors: Reference gene primers were amplified, and this amplification served to estimate nucleated cell counts. The assay was immunoSEQ multiplex PCR, and TCRdb's table has in-frame clones only and misses some. Clonal size and the V and J genes are those of that table, whereas D and trimming came from the DNA. This sample carries about 88,000 clones, approximately 91% of them seen once, and the ten largest clones take 2.9%. The TCR sequence derives from a woman at least 80 years old with acute or convalescent COVID-19. The rearrangement uses TRBV5-1 and TRBJ2-5; tentatively, D is TRBD2 (5 bases). The sample was peripheral blood. The CDR3 loop reads CASSLLGSGQETQYF. For the CDR3, the DNA is TGCGCCAGCAGCTTGTTGGGGAGTGGACAAGAGACCCAGTACTTC.